These 15 T cell receptor beta chains were all obtained from the same sample, sequenced in a study of vaccination and CD4 T cells after COVID-19. Cultured CD4+ T cell DNA was sequenced using the Oncomine TCR Beta short-read assay. In TCRdb, the PCR reads were re-called with MiXCR into one record per CDR3 protein. The sample holds about 5,600 distinct CDR3 sequences, 45% to 60% seen once. The sample's treatment: approximately 9-day PBMC culture with coronavirus spike peptide pools or control peptides (ViraFEST assay). The antigens these receptors bind are not known. Sequenced sample: CD4+ T cells from blood, cultured in vitro. Receptors were obtained from a human donor who had recovered from COVID-19.

The chain employs TRBV24-1 and TRBJ1-3; unclear D gene. Looked up from germline, CDR1 is KGHDR and CDR2 is SFDVKD. The germline V and J ends were trimmed by 3 bases and 4 bases, with 3 bases remaining between them. This CDR3 has 12 residues. The CDR3 DNA reads TGTGCCACCAGTGATCCCGGAAACACCATATATTTT. Its protein is CATSDPGNTIYF.

The V call is TRBV20-1, the J call TRBJ2-3, with TRBD2 matching over 14 bases. The CDR3 has 16 amino acids. The J segment lost 6 bases and the V segment lost 5 bases, leaving 10 bases of the junction unmatched. CDR1 and CDR2 from the germline V gene are DFQATT and SNEGSKA (reference sequence). The CDR3: CSAPTGTSGRRDTQYF. In DNA form, the CDR3 reads TGCAGTGCTCCTACCGGGACTAGCGGGAGAAGGGATACGCAGTATTTT.

This chain connects TRBV7-9 to TRBJ2-1; possibly TRBD2 for D (7 bases). Germline lookup yields CDR1 SEHNR and CDR2 FQNEAQ (reference sequence). Between the trimmed V and J ends, which lost 6 bases and 5 bases, there was a span of 14 bases. The CDR3 runs 14 residues. CDR3 loop: CASRPKGGNNEQFF. In DNA form, the CDR3 reads TGTGCCAGCAGACCGAAGGGGGGGAACAATGAGCAGTTCTTC.

This clonotype was observed a handful of times. The V gene is TRBV7-8, the J gene TRBJ1-1; unclear D gene. Trimming removed 5 bases from V and 1 base from J, with 11 bases in between. The CDR3 consists of 14 residues. Per germline, CDR1 SGHVS and CDR2 FQNEAQ. The CDR3 region has the DNA TGTGCCAGCAGCGTACAGAGATGGAACACTGAAGCTTTCTTT. It encodes CASSVQRWNTEAFF.

By share, this clonotype ranks as medium-sized (0.01 to 0.1%). The CDR3 coding sequence is TGTGCCAGCAATAACGGGAGGGAGCAGTTCTTC. Its translation: CASNNGREQFF. The chain links TRBV6-2 or TRBV6-3 to TRBJ2-1; 7 bases line up with TRBD2. This CDR3 contains 11 residues. Germline lookup yields CDR1 MNHEY and CDR2 SVGEGT. V dropped 7 bases and J dropped 10; count of bases not matched to a gene: 4.

This sequence joins TRBV21-1 and TRBJ1-1. TRBV21-1 is tagged as a pseudogene. The CDR3 spans 12 residues. As DNA, the CDR3 is TGTGCCAGCAGCAAATTAGCCACTGAAGCTTTCTTT. Its protein product is CASSKLATEAFF.

The rearrangement uses TRBV7-9 and TRBJ2-2; 11 nucleotides line up with TRBD2. CDR1 and CDR2 (germline): SEHNR, FQNEAQ (reference sequence). V dropped 5 bases and J dropped 3; count of bases not matched to a gene: 8. The CDR3 has 17 residues. DNA for the CDR3: TGTGCCAGCAGCACGGTAGCGGGGGGGCCCCACACCGGGGAGCTGTTTTTT. The encoded protein is CASSTVAGGPHTGELFF.

The rearrangement uses TRBV7-9 and TRBJ2-1, with 15 bases that match TRBD2. This CDR3 comprises 14 residues. J gave up 15 bases and V 5 bases, and 8 bases lay outside the gene matches. Germline-derived CDR1 and CDR2 are SEHNR and FQNEAQ (reference sequence). The CDR3 DNA is TGTGCCAGCAGCCACGGACTAGCGGGAGGGCTACGGTTCTTC. Protein sequence: CASSHGLAGGLRFF. The full variable domain, its missing parts supplied by reference TRBV7-9 and TRBJ2-1, is DTGVSQNPRHKITKRGQNVTFRCDPISEHNRLYWYRQTLGQGPEFLTYFQNEAQLEKSRLLSDRFSAERPKGSFSTLEIQRTEQGDSAMYLCASSHGLAGGLRFFGPGTRLTVL.

The genes are TRBV20-1 and TRBJ2-1, with 7 bases lining up with TRBD2. The ends lost 5 bases at V and 1 base at J; junction bases unmatched: 8. From germline, CDR1 is DFQATT and CDR2 SNEGSKA (reference sequence). CDR3 length: 15 amino acids. The CDR3 region has the DNA TGCAGTGCTTCCCAGGGCGGGGGATCCTACAATGAGCAGTTCTTC. Translated: CSASQGGGSYNEQFF.

Only a few counts were recorded for this clonotype. This rearrangement joins TRBV20-1 to TRBJ2-3; D ambiguous. Germline assignment: CDR1 DFQATT and CDR2 SNEGSKA (reference sequence). The CDR3 runs to 16 residues. Trimming took off 2 bases at V and 1 base at J, with 16 bases between the two ends. This chain's CDR3 is CSARRYSSFRTDTQYF. DNA for the CDR3: TGCAGTGCTAGACGGTACTCCAGTTTCCGCACAGATACGCAGTATTTT.

V and J are TRBV20-1 and TRBJ2-2, with D possibly matching TRBD1 (5 bases). Germline CDR1 is DFQATT and CDR2 is SNEGSKA (reference sequence). The CDR3 is made up of 16 amino acids. Trimming pared 0 bases from V and 6 bases from J, leaving 17 bases between. CDR3 DNA: TGCAGTGCTAGAGATCCGACTTGGGGCCGGCCCGGGGAGCTGTTTTTT. Its protein is CSARDPTWGRPGELFF.

This clonotype was seen more than once but under ten times. This chain links TRBV10-1 with TRBJ2-7; 7 bases align to TRBD2. Trimming took 4 bases from V and 3 from J; bases not matched to a gene: 12. CDR3 length equals 16 residues. CDR1 is WNHNN and CDR2 is SYGVQD in the germline V gene (reference sequence). The CDR3 loop reads CASSVELGTMIYEQYF. CDR3 in DNA: TGCGCCAGCAGTGTAGAGCTCGGGACTATGATCTACGAGCAGTACTTC.

This clonotype was observed a few times. The chain uses TRBV7-9 and TRBJ1-1, with 8 bases matching TRBD1. The CDR3 loop spans 13 amino acids. CDR1 and CDR2 from the germline V gene are SEHNR and FQNEAQ (reference sequence). V gave up 5 bases and J gave up 3 bases; unmatched junction bases: 2. Here the CDR3 reads CASSGQGDTEAFF. DNA of the CDR3: TGTGCCAGCAGCGGACAGGGTGACACTGAAGCTTTCTTT.

This clonotype rates as medium-sized. The chain carries TRBV7-3 and TRBJ2-2; D may be TRBD2 (5 bases). The CDR3 has 14 residues. The germline V gene has CDR1 SGHTA and CDR2 FQGTGA. V lost 5 bases and J 6 bases, leaving 13 bases between the germline ends. The CDR3 sequence: CASSETTRSGELFF. CDR3 coding DNA: TGTGCCAGCAGCGAGACAACTAGATCCGGGGAGCTGTTTTTT.

J is TRBJ1-2 and V is TRBV10-3; D possibly corresponds to TRBD1 (5 bases). V shed 7 bases and J shed 3 bases, with 12 bases lying between them. Germline loops: CDR1 ENHRY, CDR2 SYGVKD. This CDR3 spans 13 amino acids. CDR3 sequence reads: CAIKPGIDYGYTF. CDR3 bases: TGTGCCATCAAACCAGGGATCGACTATGGCTACACCTTC.